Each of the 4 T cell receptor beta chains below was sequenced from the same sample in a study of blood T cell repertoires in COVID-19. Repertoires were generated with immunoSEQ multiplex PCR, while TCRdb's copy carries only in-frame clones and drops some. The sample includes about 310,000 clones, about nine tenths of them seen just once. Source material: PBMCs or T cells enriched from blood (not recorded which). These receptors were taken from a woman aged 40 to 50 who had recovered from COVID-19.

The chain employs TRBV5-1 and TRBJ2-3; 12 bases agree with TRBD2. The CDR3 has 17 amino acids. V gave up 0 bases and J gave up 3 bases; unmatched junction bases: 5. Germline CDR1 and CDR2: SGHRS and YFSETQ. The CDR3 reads CASSLELAGGPTDTQYF. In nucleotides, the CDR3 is TGCGCCAGCAGCTTGGAGCTAGCGGGAGGGCCGACAGATACGCAGTATTTT.

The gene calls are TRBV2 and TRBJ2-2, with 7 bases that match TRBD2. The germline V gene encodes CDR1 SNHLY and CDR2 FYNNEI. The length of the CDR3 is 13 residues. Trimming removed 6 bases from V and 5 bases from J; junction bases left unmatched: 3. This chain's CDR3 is CASRLAVTGELFF. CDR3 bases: TGTGCCAGCAGGCTAGCGGTGACCGGGGAGCTGTTTTTT.

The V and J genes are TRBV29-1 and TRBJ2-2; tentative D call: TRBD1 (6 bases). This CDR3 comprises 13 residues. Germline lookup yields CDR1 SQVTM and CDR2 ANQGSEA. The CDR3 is CSGTSLNTGELFF. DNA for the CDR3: TGCAGTGGGACATCCCTTAACACCGGGGAGCTGTTTTTT.

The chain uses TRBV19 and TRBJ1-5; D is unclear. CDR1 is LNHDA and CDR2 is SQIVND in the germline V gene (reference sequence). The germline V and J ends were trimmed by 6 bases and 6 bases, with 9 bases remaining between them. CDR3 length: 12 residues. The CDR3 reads CASRKEGQPQHF. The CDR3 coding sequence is TGTGCCAGTAGGAAGGAGGGTCAGCCCCAGCATTTT.